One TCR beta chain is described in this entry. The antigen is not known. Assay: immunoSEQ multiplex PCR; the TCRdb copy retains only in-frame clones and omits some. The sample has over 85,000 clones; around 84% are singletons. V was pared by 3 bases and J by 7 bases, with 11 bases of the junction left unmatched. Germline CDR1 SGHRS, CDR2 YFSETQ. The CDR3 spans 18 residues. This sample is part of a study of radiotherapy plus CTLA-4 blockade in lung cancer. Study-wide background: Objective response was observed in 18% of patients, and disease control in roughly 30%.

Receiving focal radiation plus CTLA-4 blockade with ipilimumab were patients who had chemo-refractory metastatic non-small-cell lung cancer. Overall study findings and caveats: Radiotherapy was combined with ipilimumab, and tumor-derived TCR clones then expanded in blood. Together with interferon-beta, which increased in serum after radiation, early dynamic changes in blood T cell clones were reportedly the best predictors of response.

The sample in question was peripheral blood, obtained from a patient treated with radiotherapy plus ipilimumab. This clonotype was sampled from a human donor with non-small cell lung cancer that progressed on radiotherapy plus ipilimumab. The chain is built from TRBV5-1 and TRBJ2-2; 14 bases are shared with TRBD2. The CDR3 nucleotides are TGCGCCAGCAGCTCCGGGCCGGGACTAGCGGGAGCGGGCGGGGAGCTGTTTTTT. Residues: CASSSGPGLAGAGGELFF.